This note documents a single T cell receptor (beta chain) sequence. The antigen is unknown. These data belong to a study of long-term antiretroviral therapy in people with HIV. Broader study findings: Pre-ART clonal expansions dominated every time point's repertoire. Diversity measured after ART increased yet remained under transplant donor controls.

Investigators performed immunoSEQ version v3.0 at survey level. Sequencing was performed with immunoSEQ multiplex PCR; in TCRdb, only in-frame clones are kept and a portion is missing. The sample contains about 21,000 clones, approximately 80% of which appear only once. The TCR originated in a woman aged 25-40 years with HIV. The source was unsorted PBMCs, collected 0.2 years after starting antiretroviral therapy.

CDR3 residues: CASSVGAGYYTEAFF. For the CDR3, the DNA is TGTGCCAGTAGTGTGGGGGCGGGATACTACACTGAAGCTTTCTTT. This chain links TRBV19 with TRBJ1-1; tentative D call: TRBD1 (6 bases). Germline V CDR1 and CDR2: LNHDA, SQIVND (reference sequence). The CDR3 contains 15 residues. V was cut by 5 bases and J by 3 bases, with 16 bases left in between.